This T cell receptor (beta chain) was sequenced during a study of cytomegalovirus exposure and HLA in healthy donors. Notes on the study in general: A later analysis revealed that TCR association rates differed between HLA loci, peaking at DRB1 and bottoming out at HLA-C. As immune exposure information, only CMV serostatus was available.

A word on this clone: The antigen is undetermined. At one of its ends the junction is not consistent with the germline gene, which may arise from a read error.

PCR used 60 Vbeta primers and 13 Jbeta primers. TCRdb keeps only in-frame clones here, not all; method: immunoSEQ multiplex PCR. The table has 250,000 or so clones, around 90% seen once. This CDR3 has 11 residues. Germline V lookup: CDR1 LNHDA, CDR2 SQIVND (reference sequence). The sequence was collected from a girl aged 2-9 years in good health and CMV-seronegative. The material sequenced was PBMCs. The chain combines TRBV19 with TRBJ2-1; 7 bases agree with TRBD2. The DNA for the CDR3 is TGCGCCATAGCGGGCTACAATGAGCAGTTCTTC. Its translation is CAIAGYNEQFF. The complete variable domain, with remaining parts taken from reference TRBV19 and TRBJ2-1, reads DGGITQSPKYLFRKEGQNVTLSCEQNLNHDAMYWYRQDPGQGLRLIYYSQIVNDFQKGDIAEGYSVSREKKESFPLTVTSAQKNPTAFYLCAIAGYNEQFFGPGTRLTVL.